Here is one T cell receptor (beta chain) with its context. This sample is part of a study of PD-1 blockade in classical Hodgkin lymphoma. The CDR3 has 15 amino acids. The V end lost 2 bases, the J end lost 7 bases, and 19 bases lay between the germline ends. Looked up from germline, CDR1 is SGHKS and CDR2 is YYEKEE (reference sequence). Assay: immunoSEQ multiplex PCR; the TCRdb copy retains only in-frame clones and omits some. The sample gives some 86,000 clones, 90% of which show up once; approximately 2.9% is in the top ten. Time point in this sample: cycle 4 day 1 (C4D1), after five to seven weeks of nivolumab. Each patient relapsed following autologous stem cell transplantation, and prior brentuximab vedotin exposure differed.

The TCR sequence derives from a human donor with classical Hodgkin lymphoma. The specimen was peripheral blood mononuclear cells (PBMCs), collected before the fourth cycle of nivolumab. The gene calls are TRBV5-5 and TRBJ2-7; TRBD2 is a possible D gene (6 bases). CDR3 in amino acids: CASSFPGSPGGEQYF. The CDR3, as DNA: TGTGCCAGCAGCTTCCCAGGGTCGCCAGGAGGGGAGCAGTACTTC.